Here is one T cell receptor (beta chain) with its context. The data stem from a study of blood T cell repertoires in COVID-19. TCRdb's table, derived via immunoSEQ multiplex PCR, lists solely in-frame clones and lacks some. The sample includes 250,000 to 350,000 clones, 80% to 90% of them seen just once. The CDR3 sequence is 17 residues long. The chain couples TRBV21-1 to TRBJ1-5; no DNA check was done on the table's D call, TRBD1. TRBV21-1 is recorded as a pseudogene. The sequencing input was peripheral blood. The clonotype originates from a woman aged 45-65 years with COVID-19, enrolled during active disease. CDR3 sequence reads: CARTQGADGGSNQPQHF. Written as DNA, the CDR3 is TGTGCCAGAACCCAGGGGGCTGACGGCGGCAGCAATCAGCCCCAGCATTTT.